The 24 T cell receptor beta chains presented below share a single source sample, sequenced in a study of cytomegalovirus exposure and HLA in healthy donors. Using immunoSEQ multiplex PCR, the repertoire was profiled, and TCRdb retains in-frame clones only, with some absent. The data show 100,000 to 150,000 clones, over 85% seen once. Sample: PBMCs. These receptors all come from a young woman in good health and CMV-seronegative.

This clone was found once. The V and J genes are TRBV29-1 and TRBJ1-1; no definite D call. V was clipped by 5 bases and J by 0 bases, with 4 bases between them. Germline CDR1 SQVTM, CDR2 ANQGSEA. The CDR3 extends over 11 amino acids. The CDR3 loop is CSVPVNTEAFF. The DNA of the CDR3 is TGCAGCGTTCCGGTGAACACTGAAGCTTTCTTT.

The CDR3 loop reads CASSHRQGALADTQYF. The CDR3 DNA sequence: TGTGCCAGCAGCCACCGACAGGGGGCTCTCGCAGATACGCAGTATTTT. This chain joins TRBV13 and TRBJ2-3; 10 nucleotides align to TRBD1. Trimming removed 5 bases from V and 4 bases from J; junction bases left unmatched: 9. CDR1 is PRHDT, CDR2 FYEKMQ, per germline (reference sequence). The CDR3 runs to 16 residues.

The rearrangement uses TRBV5-1 and TRBJ2-3, with D possibly matching TRBD2 (5 bases). CDR3 length equals 15 residues. Trimming took off 4 bases at V and 4 bases at J, with 16 bases between the two ends. From germline, CDR1 is SGHRS and CDR2 YFSETQ. The CDR3 nucleotides are TGCGCCAGCAGCCCCAATAGTGTGCGGGCAGATACGCAGTATTTT. As protein: CASSPNSVRADTQYF.

The chain links TRBV5-1 to TRBJ1-1; no clear D. The germline V and J ends were trimmed by 1 base and 5 bases, with 9 bases remaining between them. CDR1 and CDR2 (germline): SGHRS, YFSETQ. This CDR3 comprises 13 residues. The CDR3 here is CASSLTTETEAFF. The CDR3 region has the DNA TGCGCCAGCAGCTTGACCACGGAGACTGAAGCTTTCTTT.

V and J are TRBV4-1 and TRBJ2-1, with D possibly being TRBD2 (6 bases). V was pared by 3 bases and J by 6 bases, with 12 bases between. The CDR3 extends over 14 amino acids. Germline V lookup: CDR1 MGHRA, CDR2 YSYEKL. CDR3 nucleotides: TGCGCCAGCAGCCACTATCTAGCGACCAATGAGCAGTTCTTC. Translating gives CASSHYLATNEQFF.

V usage is TRBV9 and J usage is TRBJ2-3; TRBD2 matches at 7 bases. There are 15 residues in the CDR3. CDR1 and CDR2 from the germline V gene are SGDLS and YYNGEE. V was clipped by 2 bases and J by 0 bases; unmatched bases: 3. The CDR3 coding sequence is TGTGCCAGCAGCGTGTGGGAGGGGAGCACAGATACGCAGTATTTT. It translates to CASSVWEGSTDTQYF.

The V call is TRBV5-1, the J call TRBJ1-3; D uncertain. This CDR3 is built from 18 residues. Germline lookup yields CDR1 SGHRS and CDR2 YFSETQ. V was clipped by 0 bases and J by 3 bases, with 19 bases between them. CDR3 DNA sequence: TGCGCCAGCAGCTTGGCGCCACTGGGAGCGTCGGGTGGAAACACCATATATTTT. Translated: CASSLAPLGASGGNTIYF.

V and J are TRBV5-4 and TRBJ2-2; a weak D match, TRBD2 (5 bases). V gave up 0 bases and J gave up 5 bases, with 14 bases separating them. The CDR3 sequence is 16 residues long. CDR1 and CDR2 from the germline V gene are SGHNT and YYREEE (reference sequence). CDR3 coding DNA: TGTGCCAGCAGCTTGGCACGCCGCACGGGGACCGGGGAGCTGTTTTTT. Translation: CASSLARRTGTGELFF.

V is TRBV11-3 and J is TRBJ2-2, with 10 bases matching TRBD2. The germline CDR1 and CDR2 sequences are SGHNT and YENEEA. The CDR3 is made up of 16 amino acids. V was clipped by 4 bases and J by 5 bases; unmatched bases: 7. CDR3: CASSWGLASKTGELFF. Here the CDR3 DNA reads TGTGCCAGCAGCTGGGGACTAGCGAGTAAGACCGGGGAGCTGTTTTTT.

The chain joins TRBV7-9 to TRBJ2-5, with TRBD1 matching over 8 bases. The CDR3 runs 15 residues. V was clipped by 6 bases and J by 5 bases; unmatched bases: 11. Germline V gene data show CDR1 as SEHNR and CDR2 as FQNEAQ (reference sequence). The CDR3, as DNA: TGTGCCAGCAGTTCGGACAGGGCCCTTCCGGAGACCCAGTACTTC. The encoded protein is CASSSDRALPETQYF.

The V and J genes are TRBV19 and TRBJ1-3; the match to TRBD1 covers 8 bases. The V segment lost 3 bases and the J segment 4 bases; nucleotides outside the gene matches: 11. Looked up from germline, CDR1 is LNHDA and CDR2 is SQIVND (reference sequence). The CDR3 is 17 amino acids. DNA of the CDR3: TGTGCCAGTAGTATCCCGAGTCAGGGGGCCTGGGGAAACACCATATATTTT. This codes for CASSIPSQGAWGNTIYF.

This chain joins TRBV28 and TRBJ2-1; D is unresolved. Germline V gene lookup returns CDR1 MDHEN and CDR2 SYDVKM. V lost 4 bases, J lost 0 bases, and 10 bases lay in between. The CDR3 extends over 15 amino acids. The CDR3 sequence is CASSSIFSSYNEQFF. The CDR3, as DNA: TGTGCCAGCAGTTCCATCTTTAGCTCCTACAATGAGCAGTTCTTC.

The chain couples TRBV5-1 to TRBJ1-1, with D perhaps TRBD1 (6 bases). The germline V gene has CDR1 SGHRS and CDR2 YFSETQ. Trimming took off 1 base at V and 0 bases at J, with 13 bases between the two ends. The CDR3 consists of 16 residues. The CDR3 bases are TGCGCCAGCAGCTTGCGGGGGGCCGGGGTGAACACTGAAGCTTTCTTT. Translation: CASSLRGAGVNTEAFF. The complete variable domain, with remaining parts taken from reference TRBV5-1 and TRBJ1-1, reads KAGVTQTPRYLIKTRGQQVTLSCSPISGHRSVSWYQQTPGQGLQFLFEYFSETQRNKGNFPGRFSGRQFSNSRSEMNVSTLELGDSALYLCASSLRGAGVNTEAFFGQGTRLTVV.

This clone was counted once. As DNA, the CDR3 is TGTGCCAGCAGCTTAGGGGCCGGGACAGTCTACGAGCAGTACTTC. Protein sequence: CASSLGAGTVYEQYF. The chain is built from TRBV7-3 and TRBJ2-7; TRBD1 agrees at 7 bases. Germline V CDR1 and CDR2: SGHTA, FQGTGA. CDR3 length: 15 amino acids. With 2 bases clipped from V and 3 bases from J, the junction kept 7 bases outside the gene matches.

J is TRBJ2-7 and V is TRBV6-5; no firm D call. The CDR3 sequence is 11 residues long. V was pared by 2 bases and J by 8 bases, with 7 bases between. Germline CDR1 MNHEY, CDR2 SVGAGI. The CDR3 DNA sequence: TGTGCCAGCAGTTACAAGAGCAAGCAGTACTTC. Protein product: CASSYKSKQYF.

CDR3 region: CASSPGQGGGEQFF. The CDR3 region has the DNA TGCGCCAGCAGCCCGGGACAGGGTGGAGGTGAGCAGTTCTTC. The chain carries TRBV5-1 and TRBJ2-1; 9 positions match TRBD1. This CDR3 has 14 residues. The germline V gene has CDR1 SGHRS and CDR2 YFSETQ. Losses at the gene ends were 4 bases for V and 9 bases for J; bases not matched to a gene: 8. The variable domain in full, with the rest retrieved from reference TRBV5-1 and TRBJ2-1, is KAGVTQTPRYLIKTRGQQVTLSCSPISGHRSVSWYQQTPGQGLQFLFEYFSETQRNKGNFPGRFSGRQFSNSRSEMNVSTLELGDSALYLCASSPGQGGGEQFFGPGTRLTVL.

This chain joins TRBV11-3 and TRBJ2-1; 10 bases are shared with TRBD2. Germline CDR1 reads SGHNT; CDR2 reads YENEEA. CDR3 length equals 19 residues. V was pared by 4 bases and J by 2 bases, with 14 bases of the junction left unmatched. The CDR3 DNA reads TGTGCCAGCAGCTCCGCCCTAAGGCTAGCGGGAGACGCCTACAATGAGCAGTTCTTC. It codes for CASSSALRLAGDAYNEQFF.

The V and J genes are TRBV7-8 and TRBJ2-2; TRBD1 might be the D (7 bases). V lost 5 bases and J 5 bases, leaving 24 bases between the germline ends. CDR1 SGHVS and CDR2 FQNEAQ come from the germline V gene. This CDR3 is 18 amino acids long. The CDR3 here is CASSPGGQGVFRTGELFF. Written as DNA, the CDR3 is TGTGCCAGCAGCCCAGGGGGGCAGGGGGTTTTTAGGACCGGGGAGCTGTTTTTT.

This rearrangement joins TRBV7-9 to TRBJ2-3, with TRBD2 identical over 13 bases. The CDR3 contains 15 residues. Per germline, CDR1 SEHNR and CDR2 FQNEAQ (reference sequence). J lost 6 bases, V lost 4 bases, and 4 bases had no gene match. CDR3: CASSSTSGGADTQYF. CDR3 bases: TGTGCCAGCAGCTCAACTAGCGGGGGGGCCGATACGCAGTATTTT. The whole variable domain, remainder taken from reference TRBV7-9 and TRBJ2-3, is DTGVSQNPRHKITKRGQNVTFRCDPISEHNRLYWYRQTLGQGPEFLTYFQNEAQLEKSRLLSDRFSAERPKGSFSTLEIQRTEQGDSAMYLCASSSTSGGADTQYFGPGTRLTVL.

The chain combines TRBV15 with TRBJ1-4; the D gene is possibly TRBD1 (5 bases). CDR3 length: 15 amino acids. The germline V gene encodes CDR1 LNHNV and CDR2 YYDKDF (reference sequence). The V and J ends lost 3 bases and 5 bases respectively, with 13 bases between them. CDR3 bases: TGTGCCACCAGCAGGGTGCAGGGAAGAAATGAAAAACTGTTTTTT. The encoded protein is CATSRVQGRNEKLFF. The whole variable domain, filled in from reference TRBV15 and TRBJ1-4, reads DAMVIQNPRYQVTQFGKPVTLSCSQTLNHNVMYWYQQKSSQAPKLLFHYYDKDFNNEADTPDNFQSRRPNTSFCFLDIRSPGLGDTAMYLCATSRVQGRNEKLFFGSGTQLSVL.

The genes are TRBV30 and TRBJ2-5; D might be TRBD2 (5 bases). The CDR3 extends over 14 amino acids. Trimming removed 3 bases from V and 5 bases from J, with 16 bases in between. Germline V gene sequence: CDR1 GTSNPN, CDR2 SVGIG (reference sequence). In DNA form, the CDR3 reads TGTGCCTGGAGCTTACAAGCATCGGGGGAGACCCAGTACTTC. Translation: CAWSLQASGETQYF.

The chain combines TRBV27 with TRBJ2-1, with 11 nucleotides matching TRBD1. Germline-derived CDR1 and CDR2 are MNHEY and SMNVEV (reference sequence). The CDR3 is 14 residues long. The V and J ends lost 2 bases and 6 bases, in that order; junction bases with no gene match: 0. The CDR3 DNA follows: TGTGCCAGCAGTTTAGGGACAGGGGGCAATGAGCAGTTCTTC. Amino acids: CASSLGTGGNEQFF.

The rearrangement links TRBV9 to TRBJ2-3; 9 nucleotides match TRBD1. V lost 4 bases, J lost 4 bases, and 4 bases stayed unmatched. Per the germline V gene, CDR1 is SGDLS and CDR2 is YYNGEE. The CDR3 sequence is 14 residues long. CDR3 DNA: TGTGCCAGCAGCTCTAGGACAGGGGCAGATACGCAGTATTTT. Translated, it gives CASSSRTGADTQYF.

The chain is built from TRBV7-9 and TRBJ2-2; 10 bases map to TRBD2. Germline V gene lookup returns CDR1 SEHNR and CDR2 FQNEAQ (reference sequence). With 4 bases clipped from V and 1 base from J, the junction kept 0 bases outside the gene matches. CDR3 size: 15 residues. The chain's CDR3 is CASSWTSGNTGELFF. CDR3 nucleotides: TGTGCCAGCAGCTGGACTAGCGGGAACACCGGGGAGCTGTTTTTT.